This T cell receptor (beta chain) was captured by sequencing in a study of identical twins. TCRdb passed the 5' RACE reads through MiXCR, listing each CDR3 protein once. Found here are about 240,000 distinct CDR3 sequences, roughly 13% of them singletons; the top ten hold about 4%. Germline V gene data show CDR1 as MGHRA and CDR2 as YSYEKL. This CDR3 spans 16 amino acids. With 1 base clipped from V and 2 bases from J, the junction kept 2 bases outside the gene matches. These same records also appear under a second study, on yellow fever vaccine responses in identical twins.

The source is a woman under 30 in good health. Material: memory (CD45RO+) T cells sorted from blood. The chain joins TRBV4-1 to TRBJ1-5, with TRBD1 identical over 10 bases. CDR3 amino acids: CASSQGDRGGNQPQHF. CDR3 DNA sequence: TGCGCCAGCAGCCAAGGGGACAGGGGAGGCAATCAGCCCCAGCATTTT.